The T cell receptor (beta chain) described here comes from a study of PD-1 and CTLA-4 blockade in melanoma. Sequenced by immunoSEQ multiplex PCR; TCRdb stores in-frame clones only, minus some. Among 31,000 or so clones listed, less than 90% were seen once. The sequence was collected from a human donor with melanoma. The source material was CD8+ T cells from peripheral blood, sampled from a patient given anti-PD-1 treatment.

CDR3 sequence: CASTAGTSGQETQYF. The CDR3, as DNA: TGTGCCAGCACGGCCGGGACTAGCGGCCAAGAGACCCAGTACTTC. The rearrangement uses TRBV2 and TRBJ2-5, with 11 bases identical to TRBD2. V lost 7 bases and J lost 1; bases outside the gene matches: 5. Germline V gives CDR1 SNHLY, CDR2 FYNNEI. The CDR3 totals 15 residues.